This T cell receptor beta chain emerged from a study of T-cell memory formation after mild COVID-19. There are 15 residues in the CDR3. Trimming at V came to 3 bases and at J to 4 bases, leaving 5 bases not matched to a gene. The V gene's germline CDR1 is SGHDT and CDR2 YYEEEE. A single record per CDR3 protein comes from TCRdb applying MiXCR to the 5' RACE reads. Of roughly 400,000 distinct CDR3 sequences listed, around 24% are singletons. This receptor was obtained from an adult woman who had mild COVID-19 (a few samples of this study predate the infection). Cell type and time point are not known. The V call is TRBV5-6, the J call TRBJ2-4, with TRBD1 identical over 9 bases. Specimen: PBMCs or a T cell subset sorted from them (not recorded which). The CDR3 protein is CASSSVGTGKNIQYF. The CDR3 DNA reads as TGTGCCAGCAGCTCCGTCGGGACAGGGAAAAACATTCAGTACTTC. The variable domain in full, completed from reference TRBV5-6 and TRBJ2-4, reads DAGVTQSPTHLIKTRGQQVTLRCSPKSGHDTVSWYQQALGQGPQFIFQYYEEEERQRGNFPDRFSGHQFPNYSSELNVNALLLGDSALYLCASSSVGTGKNIQYFGAGTRLSVL.